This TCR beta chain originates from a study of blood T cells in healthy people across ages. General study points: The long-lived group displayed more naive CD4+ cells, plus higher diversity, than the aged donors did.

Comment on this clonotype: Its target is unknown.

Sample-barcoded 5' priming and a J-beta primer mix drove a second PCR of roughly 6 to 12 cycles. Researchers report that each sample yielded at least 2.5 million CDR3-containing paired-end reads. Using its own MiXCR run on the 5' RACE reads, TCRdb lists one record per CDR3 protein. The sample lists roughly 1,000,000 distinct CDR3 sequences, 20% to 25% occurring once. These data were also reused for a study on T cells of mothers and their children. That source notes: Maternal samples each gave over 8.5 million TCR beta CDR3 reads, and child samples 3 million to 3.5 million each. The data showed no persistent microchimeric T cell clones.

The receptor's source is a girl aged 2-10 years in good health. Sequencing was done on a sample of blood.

CDR3: CSAALAGGRETQYF. CDR3 sequence (DNA): TGCAGTGCGGCTCTAGCGGGAGGACGGGAGACCCAGTACTTC. The chain is built from TRBV20-1 and TRBJ2-5, with 11 bases identical to TRBD2. Trimming cost V 6 bases and J 5 bases; bases outside gene matches: 8. Germline assignment: CDR1 DFQATT and CDR2 SNEGSKA (reference sequence). This CDR3 has 14 residues.